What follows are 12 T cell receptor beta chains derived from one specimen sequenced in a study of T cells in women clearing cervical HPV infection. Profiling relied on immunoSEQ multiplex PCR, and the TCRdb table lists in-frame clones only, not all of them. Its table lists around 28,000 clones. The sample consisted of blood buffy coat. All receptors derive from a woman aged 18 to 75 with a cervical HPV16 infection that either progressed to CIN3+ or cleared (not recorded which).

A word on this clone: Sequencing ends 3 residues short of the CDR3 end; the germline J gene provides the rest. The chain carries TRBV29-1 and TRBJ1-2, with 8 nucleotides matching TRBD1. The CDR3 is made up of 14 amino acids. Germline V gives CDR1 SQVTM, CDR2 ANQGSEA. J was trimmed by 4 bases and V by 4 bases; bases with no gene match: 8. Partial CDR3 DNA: TGCAGCGTTGCTCAGGACAGGGCGGCCTATGGC. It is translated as CSVAQDRAAYG. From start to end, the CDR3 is CSVAQDRAAYGYTF.

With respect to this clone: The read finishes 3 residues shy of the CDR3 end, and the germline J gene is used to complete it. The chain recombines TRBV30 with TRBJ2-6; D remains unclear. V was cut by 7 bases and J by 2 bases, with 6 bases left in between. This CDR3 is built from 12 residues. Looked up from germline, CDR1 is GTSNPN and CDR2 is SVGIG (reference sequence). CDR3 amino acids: CAFSAGANVLTF. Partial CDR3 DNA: TGTGCCTTCTCGGCTGGGGCCAACGTC.

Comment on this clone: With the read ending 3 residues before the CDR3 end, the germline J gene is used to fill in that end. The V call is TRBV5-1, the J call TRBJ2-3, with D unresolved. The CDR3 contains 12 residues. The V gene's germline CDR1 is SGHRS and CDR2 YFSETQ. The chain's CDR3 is CASSLGERSQYF. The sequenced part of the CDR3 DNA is TGCGCCAGCAGCTTGGGTGAGCGTTCG.

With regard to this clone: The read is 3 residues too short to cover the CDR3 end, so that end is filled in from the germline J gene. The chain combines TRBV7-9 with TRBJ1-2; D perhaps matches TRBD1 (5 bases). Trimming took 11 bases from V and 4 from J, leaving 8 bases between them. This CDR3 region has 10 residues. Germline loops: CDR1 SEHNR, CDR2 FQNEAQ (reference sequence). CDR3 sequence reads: CAGDSYGYTF. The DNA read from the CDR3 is TGTGCCGGAGACAGCTATGGC.

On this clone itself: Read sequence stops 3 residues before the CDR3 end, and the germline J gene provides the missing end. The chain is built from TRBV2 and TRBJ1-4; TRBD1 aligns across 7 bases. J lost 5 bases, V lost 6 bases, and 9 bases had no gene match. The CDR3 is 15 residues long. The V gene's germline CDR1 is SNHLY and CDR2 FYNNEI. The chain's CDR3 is CASSETGKGNEKLFF. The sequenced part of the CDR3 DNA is TGTGCCAGCAGCGAGACAGGGAAGGGGAATGAAAAA.

The CDR3 protein is CASSLSLGAQETQYF. Incomplete CDR3 DNA: TGTGCCAGCAGCTTGTCCCTGGGGGCCCAAGAGACC. The chain uses TRBV5-6 and TRBJ2-5; D is perhaps TRBD1 (6 bases). The CDR3 extends 3 residues past the end of the read, so its final part is completed from the germline J gene. Germline CDR1 is SGHDT and CDR2 is YYEEEE. Trimming removed 1 base at V and 1 base at J, with 11 bases between. This CDR3 spans 15 amino acids. Full variable domain (remainder filled in from reference TRBV5-6 and TRBJ2-5): DAGVTQSPTHLIKTRGQQVTLRCSPKSGHDTVSWYQQALGQGPQFIFQYYEEEERQRGNFPDRFSGHQFPNYSSELNVNALLLGDSALYLCASSLSLGAQETQYFGPGTRLLVL.

The covered CDR3 bases are TGTGCCAGCAGTCCCCGGGGAGATACG. It encodes CASSPRGDT. The entire CDR3 reads CASSPRGDTQYF. V usage is TRBV2 and J usage is TRBJ2-3; TRBD2 might be the D (5 bases). The missing CDR3 end, 3 residues past where the read stops, is filled in from the germline J gene. The CDR3 totals 12 residues. Germline values: CDR1 SNHLY, CDR2 FYNNEI. Trimming took 5 bases from V and 5 from J, leaving 8 bases between them.

CDR3 sequence: CASRPQAEETQYF. Partial CDR3 DNA: TGTGCCAGCCGCCCCCAGGCAGAAGAGACC. The chain couples TRBV7-6 to TRBJ2-5; D gene unclear. From the germline J gene comes the end of the CDR3, since the read stops 3 residues before it. CDR3 length: 13 amino acids. Germline loops: CDR1 SGHVS, CDR2 FNYEAQ. Deletions cut 8 bases from V and 3 bases from J, with 13 bases between.

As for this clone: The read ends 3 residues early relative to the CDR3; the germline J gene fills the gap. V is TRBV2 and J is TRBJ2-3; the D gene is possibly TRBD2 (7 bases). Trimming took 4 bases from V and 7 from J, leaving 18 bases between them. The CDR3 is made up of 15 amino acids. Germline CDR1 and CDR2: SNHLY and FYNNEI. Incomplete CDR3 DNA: TGTGCCAGCAGTGGCTGGGGCGGGGGCACGAATACG. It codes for CASSGWGGGTNT. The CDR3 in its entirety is CASSGWGGGTNTQYF.

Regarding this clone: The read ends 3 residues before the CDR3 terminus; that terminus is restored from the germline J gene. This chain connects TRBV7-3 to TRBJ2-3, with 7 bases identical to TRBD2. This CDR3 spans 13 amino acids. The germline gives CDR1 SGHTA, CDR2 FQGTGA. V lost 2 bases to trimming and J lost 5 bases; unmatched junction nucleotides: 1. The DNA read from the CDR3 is TGTGCCAGCAGCTTATCGGGGGGAGATACG. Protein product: CASSLSGGDT. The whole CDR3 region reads CASSLSGGDTQYF.

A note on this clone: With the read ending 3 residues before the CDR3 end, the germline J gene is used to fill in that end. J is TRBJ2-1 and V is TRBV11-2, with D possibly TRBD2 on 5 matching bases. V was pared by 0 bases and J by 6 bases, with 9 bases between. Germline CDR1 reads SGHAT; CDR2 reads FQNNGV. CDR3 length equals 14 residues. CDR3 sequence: CASSLDRGGNEQFF. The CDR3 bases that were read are TGTGCCAGCAGCTTAGATCGGGGTGGCAATGAG.

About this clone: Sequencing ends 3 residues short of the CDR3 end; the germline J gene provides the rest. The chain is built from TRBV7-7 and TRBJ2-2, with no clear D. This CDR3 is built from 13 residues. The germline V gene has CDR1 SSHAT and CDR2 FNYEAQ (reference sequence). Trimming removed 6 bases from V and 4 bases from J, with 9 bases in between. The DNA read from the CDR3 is TGTGCCAGCAGTCGAGGTGGCACCGGGGAG. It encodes CASSRGGTGE. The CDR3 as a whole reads CASSRGGTGELFF. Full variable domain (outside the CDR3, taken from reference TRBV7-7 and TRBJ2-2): GAGVSQSPRYKVTKRGQDVTLRCDPISSHATLYWYQQALGQGPEFLTYFNYEAQPDKSGLPSDRFSAERPEGSISTLTIQRTEQRDSAMYRCASSRGGTGELFFGEGSRLTVL.